This T cell receptor (beta chain) comes out of a study of Ad26.COV2.S vaccination and SARS-CoV-2 variants. Study as a whole: The authors gave Ad26.COV2.S intramuscularly, either once or twice 56 days apart.

Overall study findings and caveats: Vaccine and placebo recipients had comparable breadth of non-spike TCRs.

For this clone: Its antigen is still unknown.

Treatment denoted: around 19 received Ad26.COV2.S at low or high dose, single or two shots; about 5 received placebo; per-sample allocation not given. Day 63 after the first injection of vaccine or placebo was the sampling time. The V segment lost 7 bases and the J segment 5 bases; nucleotides outside the gene matches: 7. CDR1 and CDR2 from the germline V gene are MNHEY and SMNVEV (reference sequence). This CDR3 is 13 amino acids long. Sequenced by immunoSEQ multiplex PCR; TCRdb stores in-frame clones only, minus some. Here the sample spans 500,000 or so clones, about 91% being singletons. Sequences were derived from peripheral blood, sampled in a trial of Ad26.COV2.S vaccine versus placebo. This rearrangement joins TRBV27 to TRBJ1-2; 7 positions agree with TRBD1. The receptor was derived from a person between 18 and 65 years old who received the Ad26.COV2.S COVID-19 vaccine or a placebo. CDR3 in amino acids: CASTQKTGYGYTF. CDR3 nucleotides: TGTGCCAGCACCCAAAAGACAGGGTATGGCTACACCTTC.